The present entry profiles one T cell receptor (beta chain) with its context. This record belongs to a study of cytotoxic CD8 clonotypes in ibrutinib-treated CLL. Sequencing was designed to attain a depth spanning 1 in 200,000 to 1 in 1 million T cells. The data were produced by immunoSEQ multiplex PCR, yet TCRdb's version contains in-frame clones alone and is incomplete. The data contain about 160,000 clones, around 80% of them seen just once; the ten biggest clones take up about 4.9%. This CDR3 contains 13 residues. The material was PBMCs, obtained after 24 months of ibrutinib treatment. The receptor's source is a human donor with chronic lymphocytic leukemia. V usage is TRBV21-1 and J usage is TRBJ2-7; the listed D gene, TRBD2, was not tested against the DNA. TRBV21-1 is a pseudogene locus. CDR3 residues: CASRSGGSYEQYF. The CDR3 DNA follows: TGTGCCAGCAGATCGGGAGGCTCCTACGAGCAGTACTTC.